This T cell receptor (beta chain) stems from a study of blood T cells in healthy people across ages. Overall study findings and caveats: Among long-lived donors, naive CD4+ cells were more numerous and diversity higher than in aged donors. A roughly linear fall in TCR beta diversity per million T cells was seen with increasing age.

A J-beta primer mix and a sample-barcoded 5' primer were used in a second PCR of roughly 6 to 12 cycles. A template-switch adaptor that had 12 random nucleotides put a tag on each cDNA molecule. From the 5' RACE reads, TCRdb called clonotypes with MiXCR, one entry per CDR3 protein. This table holds 1.6 million or so distinct CDR3 sequences, about 35% found once. This clonotype came up a few times. No antigen is known for it. The receptor's source is a woman aged 30 to 39 in good health. Material for sequencing was blood.

CDR3 region: CASSQEGLAGANEQFF. The CDR3 coding sequence is TGTGCCAGCAGCCAAGAGGGTCTAGCGGGAGCCAATGAGCAGTTCTTC. V usage is TRBV4-2 and J usage is TRBJ2-1, with 10 bases that match TRBD2. CDR1 and CDR2 from the germline V gene are LGHNA and YNFKEQ. This CDR3 has 16 residues. V was clipped by 0 bases and J by 6 bases; unmatched bases: 5.